The rows below give T cell receptor beta chains drawn from one sample of a study of tumor-infiltrating lymphocytes in oesophageal squamous cell carcinoma. MiXCR, run by TCRdb on the PCR reads, gives a single entry per CDR3 protein. The profile covers some 18,000 distinct CDR3 sequences, with over 40% appearing a single time and roughly a tenth taken by the ten largest. Sequenced material: normal esophageal tissue next to the tumor. Source of these receptors: a male donor with esophageal squamous cell carcinoma. Both conserved end residues are trimmed from each CDR3. D genes are given only for firm matches.

V: TRBV11-2
D: -
J: TRBJ2-3
CDR3: ASSPGLEDTQY

V: TRBV7-2
D: TRBD1
J: TRBJ2-6
CDR3: ASSLNQGGAGANVLT

V: TRBV6-1
D: TRBD1
J: TRBJ2-5
CDR3: ASSGDRGVKTQY

V: TRBV15
D: -
J: TRBJ2-4
CDR3: ATSRDHVIQY

V: TRBV6-2/TRBV6-3
D: -
J: TRBJ2-1
CDR3: ASSSTEQNEQF

V: TRBV7-4
D: TRBD2
J: TRBJ2-1
CDR3: VSSPSSGRVKNEQF

V: TRBV11-3
D: -
J: TRBJ2-5
CDR3: ASSFPRGLQETQY

V: TRBV7-3
D: -
J: TRBJ2-1
CDR3: ASGEGSYNEQF

V: TRBV12-3/TRBV12-4
D: TRBD2
J: TRBJ2-1
CDR3: ASSWTSGNNEQF

V: TRBV7-8
D: -
J: TRBJ2-7
CDR3: ASSSLLGGTGEQY

V: TRBV6-5
D: -
J: -
CDR3: ASSYDSVGGYT

V: TRBV4-2
D: TRBD2
J: TRBJ2-2
CDR3: ASSQLRGTSGSGTGELF

V: TRBV5-1
D: -
J: TRBJ1-1
CDR3: ASSLAAGTWLNTEAF

V: TRBV20-1
D: TRBD1
J: TRBJ2-7
CDR3: SATTTGEEQY

V: TRBV4-3
D: -
J: TRBJ2-7
CDR3: ASSPRVPLSLIYEQY